These 19 T cell receptor beta chains originate from one sample sequenced in a study of blood T cell repertoires in COVID-19 (dated by TCRdb to the early 2020s). Receptor libraries were prepared by the immunoSEQ multiplex PCR assay. TCRdb holds this immuneACCESS table with in-frame rearrangements only. Some clones are missing; in checked studies, unresolved V genes explain under half, and the rest has no known cause. The sample table records some 110,000 clones; roughly four fifths of these occur just once. Together, the top ten hold 7.5% of the sample. The sample taken for sequencing was peripheral blood. These receptors all stem from a man aged 65 to 79 with active or convalescent COVID-19.

CDR3 protein: CASSEDRVYGYTF. In DNA form, the CDR3 reads TGTGCCAGCAGTGAAGACAGGGTCTATGGCTACACCTTC. This rearrangement joins TRBV6-1 to TRBJ1-2; possibly TRBD1 for D (6 bases). This CDR3 region has 13 residues. Trimming shortened V by 1 base and J by 4 bases, and 7 bases separated the two germline ends. Germline V gives CDR1 MNHNS, CDR2 SASEGT.

The chain carries TRBV11-3 and TRBJ2-2, with D tentatively TRBD1 (5 bases). The CDR3 spans 13 residues. Germline-derived CDR1 and CDR2 are SGHNT and YENEEA. V lost 6 bases and J lost 6, with 11 bases in between. CDR3 loop: CASRRKGAGELFF. In nucleotides, the CDR3 is TGTGCCAGCAGACGAAAAGGGGCCGGGGAGCTGTTTTTT.

This clone was recorded many times. The CDR3 DNA reads as TGTGCCAGCTCGCCAGGAGGAGGGAGCCATGGCTACACCTTC. It yields the protein CASSPGGGSHGYTF. This chain links TRBV18 with TRBJ1-2; D is ambiguous. This CDR3 is built from 14 residues. V lost 6 bases and J 6 bases, leaving 17 bases between the germline ends. CDR1 and CDR2 (germline): KGHSH, LQKENI.

The chain is built from TRBV7-2 and TRBJ1-2, with 12 bases identical to TRBD1. The CDR3 is 15 residues long. After removal of 5 bases from V and 6 bases from J, the junction contained 7 bases not matched to a gene. CDR1 and CDR2 (germline): SGHTA, FQGNSA. The CDR3: CASSPGQGAWDGYTF. CDR3 sequence (DNA): TGTGCCAGCAGCCCGGGACAGGGGGCGTGGGATGGCTACACCTTC.

The chain couples TRBV10-1 to TRBJ2-7; TRBD1 matches 7 bases. The CDR3 is 12 amino acids. Germline CDR1 reads WNHNN; CDR2 reads SYGVQD (reference sequence). The junction had 2 bases not matched to a gene; V was cut back by 6 bases and J by 3 bases. CDR3 coding DNA: TGCGCCAGCAGGACAGGGAACTACGAGCAGTACTTC. Translated: CASRTGNYEQYF.

The genes are TRBV11-3 and TRBJ2-7; maybe TRBD2 (7 bases). CDR1 and CDR2 (germline): SGHNT, YENEEA. V was shortened by 5 bases and J by 0 bases, with 14 bases between the two germline ends. CDR3 length: 15 residues. CDR3 DNA: TGTGCCAGCAGCCTAGGTCGGGGGGCCTCCTACGAGCAGTACTTC. It encodes CASSLGRGASYEQYF. Drawing the rest from reference TRBV11-3 and TRBJ2-7, the complete variable domain is EAGVVQSPRYKIIEKKQPVAFWCNPISGHNTLYWYLQNLGQGPELLIRYENEEAVDDSQLPKDRFSAERLKGVDSTLKIQPAELGDSAVYLCASSLGRGASYEQYFGPGTRLTVT.

The chain recombines TRBV19 with TRBJ1-3; TRBD1 agrees at 7 bases. The CDR3 has 13 amino acids. Germline CDR1 is LNHDA and CDR2 is SQIVND (reference sequence). J lost 9 bases, V lost 9 bases, and 11 bases had no gene match. The chain's CDR3 is CASRGQSFGTIYF. In DNA, the CDR3 is TGTGCCAGCCGGGGACAGAGTTTCGGCACCATATATTTT.

In DNA form, the CDR3 reads TGTGCCAGCAGCCAAGATCTTCGGAGGAGCTCCTACAATGAGCAGTTCTTC. Amino acids: CASSQDLRRSSYNEQFF. The chain couples TRBV4-2 to TRBJ2-1, with D perhaps TRBD2 (5 bases). The CDR3 totals 17 residues. Germline values: CDR1 LGHNA, CDR2 YNFKEQ. V lost 0 bases and J 0 bases, leaving 12 bases between the germline ends.

This clone has only one observation. The chain uses TRBV6-5 and TRBJ2-7; TRBD1 is a possible D gene (5 bases). The CDR3 contains 11 residues. V dropped 6 bases and J dropped 4 bases, with 7 bases sitting between them. CDR1 and CDR2 from the germline V gene are MNHEY and SVGAGI. The CDR3 sequence is CASRGLYEQYF. The CDR3 nucleotides are TGTGCCAGCAGGGGGCTGTACGAGCAGTACTTC.

The chain recombines TRBV15 with TRBJ2-6; 7 bases line up with TRBD2. The V gene end was trimmed by 6 bases and the J gene end by 0 bases; junction bases not matched to a gene: 2. Germline CDR1 and CDR2: LNHNV and YYDKDF (reference sequence). This CDR3 region has 15 residues. The chain's CDR3 is CATSPGGSGANVLTF. Here the CDR3 DNA reads TGTGCCACCAGTCCGGGAGGCTCTGGGGCCAACGTCCTGACTTTC.

The chain uses TRBV19 and TRBJ1-4; 7 positions agree with TRBD1. The CDR3 extends over 17 amino acids. Per the germline V gene, CDR1 is LNHDA and CDR2 is SQIVND (reference sequence). The trim removed 6 bases at V and 3 bases at J, leaving 13 bases unmatched. The CDR3, as DNA: TGTGCCAGTAGAAGGACAGGTATTCGCTCTTCTAATGAAAAACTGTTTTTT. As protein: CASRRTGIRSSNEKLFF.

This chain connects TRBV28 to TRBJ1-2, with unresolved D. Germline CDR1 MDHEN, CDR2 SYDVKM. The CDR3 extends over 14 amino acids. Between the trimmed V and J ends, which lost 2 bases and 2 bases, there was a span of 9 bases. In DNA form, the CDR3 reads TGTGCCAGCAGTTTAGTCGGGGAGAACTATGGCTACACCTTC. Translation: CASSLVGENYGYTF.

The chain uses TRBV3-1 (or the pseudogene TRBV3-2) and TRBJ2-2, with D unresolved. V was cut by 2 bases and J by 7 bases, with 2 bases left in between. In germline, CDR1 is LGHDT, CDR2 YNNKEL (reference sequence). The CDR3 is made up of 11 amino acids. In DNA, the CDR3 is TGTGCCAGCAGCCAATACGGGGAGCTGTTTTTT. This translates into CASSQYGELFF.

The chain couples TRBV28 to TRBJ1-2; 11 bases line up with TRBD1. This CDR3 region has 15 residues. The junction had 4 bases not matched to a gene; V was cut back by 1 base and J by 6 bases. Looked up from germline, CDR1 is MDHEN and CDR2 is SYDVKM. In DNA, the CDR3 is TGTGCCAGCAGTTTATATGGACAGGGGGCTCATGGCTACACCTTC. It specifies CASSLYGQGAHGYTF.

The rearrangement uses TRBV7-2 and TRBJ1-5; 7 bases line up with TRBD1. V shed 1 base and J 2 bases; nucleotides not matched to a gene: 5. This CDR3 is 16 amino acids long. Germline V gene sequence: CDR1 SGHTA, CDR2 FQGNSA. CDR3 sequence: CASSLGDSRRNQPQHF. The CDR3 DNA is TGTGCCAGCAGCTTAGGGGACAGCAGGCGCAATCAGCCCCAGCATTTT. The whole variable domain, filled in from reference TRBV7-2 and TRBJ1-5, reads GAGVSQSPSNKVTEKGKDVELRCDPISGHTALYWYRQSLGQGLEFLIYFQGNSAPDKSGLPSDRFSAERTGGSVSTLTIQRTQQEDSAVYLCASSLGDSRRNQPQHFGDGTRLSIL.

The chain joins TRBV5-1 to TRBJ1-3; tentative D call: TRBD1 (6 bases). The germline V gene encodes CDR1 SGHRS and CDR2 YFSETQ. V was trimmed by 4 bases and J by 0 bases, leaving 11 bases between them. The CDR3 runs 15 residues. This chain's CDR3 is CASSQGFSSGNTIYF. DNA of the CDR3: TGCGCCAGCAGCCAGGGGTTCTCCTCTGGAAACACCATATATTTT. The full variable domain, with the rest looked up from reference TRBV5-1 and TRBJ1-3, is KAGVTQTPRYLIKTRGQQVTLSCSPISGHRSVSWYQQTPGQGLQFLFEYFSETQRNKGNFPGRFSGRQFSNSRSEMNVSTLELGDSALYLCASSQGFSSGNTIYFGEGSWLTVV.

The sample holds one count of this clone. V is TRBV29-1 and J is TRBJ1-2; D remains ambiguous. This CDR3 contains 14 residues. CDR1 and CDR2 from the germline V gene are SQVTM and ANQGSEA. Between the trimmed V and J ends, which lost 3 bases and 3 bases, there was a span of 14 bases. The CDR3 sequence: CSVDEGAGDYGYTF. CDR3 in DNA: TGCAGCGTTGACGAGGGCGCGGGAGACTATGGCTACACCTTC.

The chain employs TRBV7-9 and TRBJ1-3; D is undetermined. CDR1 is SEHNR and CDR2 is FQNEAQ in the germline V gene (reference sequence). This CDR3 has 13 residues. Trimming removed 5 bases from V and 4 bases from J, with 9 bases in between. CDR3 sequence (DNA): TGTGCCAGCAGCGGCCCCCAAGGAAACACCATATATTTT. Translating gives CASSGPQGNTIYF.

This rearrangement joins TRBV9 to TRBJ2-7; TRBD2 matches at 9 bases. This CDR3 is built from 14 residues. Per germline, CDR1 SGDLS and CDR2 YYNGEE. Losses at the gene ends were 4 bases for V and 2 bases for J; bases not matched to a gene: 4. The CDR3 here is CASSTGLATYEQYF. In DNA form, the CDR3 reads TGTGCCAGCAGCACGGGACTAGCCACCTACGAGCAGTACTTC.